These T cell receptor beta chains were read from a single sample in a study of cytomegalovirus exposure and HLA in healthy donors. Measured with immunoSEQ multiplex PCR; TCRdb has only the in-frame clones, and not every one. In total, the table holds about 110,000 clones. Sequencing was performed on PBMCs. All receptors derive from a man aged 45-65 years in good health and CMV-seronegative. Both conserved end residues are part of each CDR3. Fields, in order: D gene, V gene, J gene, CDR3 length, CDR3 protein, CDR3 DNA. The D gene is left open where the match is weak.

>-|TRBV30|TRBJ1-4|13
CAWSTGLREKLFF
TGTGCCTGGAGTACAGGGCTTCGGGAAAAACTGTTTTTT
>-|TRBV19|TRBJ2-1|13
CASNPGSYNEQFF
TGTGCCAGTAATCCGGGCTCCTACAATGAGCAGTTCTTC
>TRBD2|TRBV19|TRBJ2-7|14
CASSTTGGSYEQYF
TGTGCCAGTAGTACGACGGGAGGGTCCTACGAGCAGTACTTC
>-|TRBV18|TRBJ2-2|16
CASSLPGTGSTGELFF
TGTGCCAGCTCACTCCCCGGCACAGGGAGCACCGGGGAGCTGTTTTTT
>-|TRBV20-1|TRBJ2-1|11
CSARPSSEQFF
TGCAGTGCTAGACCAAGCTCCGAGCAGTTCTTC
>TRBD2|TRBV4-3|TRBJ2-5|16
CASSQGGLAGQETQYF
TGCGCCAGCAGCCAAGGGGGACTAGCGGGACAAGAGACCCAGTACTTC
>-|TRBV6-6|TRBJ1-5|15
CASSYSPESNQPQHF
TGTGCCAGCAGTTACTCACCAGAATCCAATCAGCCCCAGCATTTT
>TRBD2|TRBV11-2|TRBJ2-3|16
CASSLLAGTSTDTQYF
TGTGCCAGCAGCTTACTAGCGGGGACTAGCACAGATACGCAGTATTTT
>-|TRBV6-5|TRBJ1-1|15
CASSYNPLPNTEAFF
TGTGCCAGCAGTTACAACCCACTCCCAAACACTGAAGCTTTCTTT
>-|TRBV6-1|TRBJ1-5|16
CASSEGIRGANQPQHF
TGTGCCAGCAGTGAGGGAATACGTGGGGCAAATCAGCCCCAGCATTTT
>-|TRBV5-1|TRBJ2-7|12
CASSYPPREQYF
TGCGCCAGCAGCTACCCCCCCCGGGAGCAGTACTTC
>-|TRBV13|TRBJ1-1|13
CASSLQGNTEAFF
TGTGCCAGCAGCCTACAGGGGAACACTGAAGCTTTCTTT
>-|TRBV30|TRBJ1-1|11
CAWSVFSEAFF
TGTGCCTGGAGTGTTTTTAGTGAAGCTTTCTTT
>-|TRBV7-2|TRBJ1-3|17
CASSRSFGLGSGNTIYF
TGTGCCAGCAGCCGTTCTTTTGGACTTGGCTCTGGAAACACCATATATTTT
>-|TRBV6-1|TRBJ2-6|14
CASSRTPGANVLTF
TGTGCCAGCAGTCGGACACCCGGGGCCAACGTCCTGACTTTC
>-|TRBV6-5|TRBJ1-4|14
CASSTGPLREKLFF
TGTGCCAGCAGTACTGGGCCCCTCCGGGAAAAACTGTTTTTT
>TRBD2|TRBV27|TRBJ2-2|16
CASSSAGIPRTGELFF
TGTGCCAGCAGCTCAGCGGGGATCCCGCGCACCGGGGAGCTGTTTTTT
>-|TRBV25-1|TRBJ1-4|17
CASSDRIQGSGNEKLFF
TGTGCCAGCAGTGATCGAATTCAGGGTTCGGGTAATGAAAAACTGTTTTTT
>-|TRBV4-3|TRBJ1-1|14
CASSQDTGGTEAFF
TGCGCCAGCAGCCAAGACACCGGAGGGACTGAAGCTTTCTTT
>-|TRBV27|TRBJ1-4|15
CASSLRRGWNEKLFF
TGTGCCAGCAGTTTACGCAGGGGCTGGAATGAAAAACTGTTTTTT
>TRBD1|TRBV29-1|TRBJ2-7|14
CSVEVGDSSYEQYF
TGCAGCGTTGAAGTAGGGGACAGCTCCTACGAGCAGTACTTC
>-|TRBV21-1|TRBJ1-5|15
CASSKGRGSNQPQHF
TGTGCCAGCAGCAAAGGCAGGGGAAGCAATCAGCCCCAGCATTTT
>TRBD2|TRBV5-4|TRBJ2-3|16
CASRTGGGRRTDTQYF
TGTGCCAGCAGAACGGGGGGGGGCCGTAGAACAGATACGCAGTATTTT
>-|TRBV7-9|TRBJ2-1|15
CASSPTLLGHNEQFF
TGTGCCAGCAGCCCCACCTTGCTAGGTCACAATGAGCAGTTCTTC
>TRBD1|TRBV7-9|TRBJ2-7|17
CASSFDPIGRGWYEQYF
TGTGCCAGCAGCTTTGACCCCATCGGCAGGGGGTGGTACGAGCAGTACTTC
>-|TRBV7-9|TRBJ1-3|13
CASSFYLVDTIYF
TGTGCCAGCAGCTTCTACCTGGTGGACACCATATATTTT
>TRBD1|TRBV11-2|TRBJ2-7|14
CASSLGQGVYEQYF
TGTGCCAGCAGCTTGGGCCAGGGGGTCTACGAGCAGTACTTC
>-|TRBV29-1|TRBJ1-2|12
CSGGEAEYGYTF
TGCAGCGGGGGAGAGGCCGAATATGGCTACACCTTC
>-|TRBV5-1|TRBJ2-1|14
CASRLGDIDNEQFF
TGCGCCAGCCGACTAGGAGACATCGACAATGAGCAGTTCTTC
>-|TRBV6-5|TRBJ2-1|15
CASSTDSANYNEQFF
TGTGCCAGCAGTACGGACTCGGCGAACTACAATGAGCAGTTCTTC
>-|TRBV7-9|TRBJ2-7|14
CASSWNREGYEQYF
TGTGCCAGCAGCTGGAACAGGGAGGGCTACGAGCAGTACTTC
>TRBD1|TRBV7-2|TRBJ1-6|14
CASSTGQGNSPLHF
TGTGCCAGCAGCACTGGACAGGGTAATTCACCCCTCCACTTT
>-|TRBV13|TRBJ2-7|13
CASQLVGDYEQYF
TGTGCCAGCCAGCTAGTGGGTGACTACGAGCAGTACTTC
>TRBD1|TRBV4-3|TRBJ1-6|16
CASSQDSGQGYSPLHF
TGCGCCAGCAGCCAAGATTCCGGACAGGGATATTCACCCCTCCACTTT
>-|TRBV18|TRBJ1-1|15
CASKKDRALNTEAFF
TGTGCCAGCAAAAAGGACAGAGCCCTTAACACTGAAGCTTTCTTT
>TRBD2|TRBV11-2|TRBJ2-7|14
CASRRLAGDYEQYF
TGTGCCAGCAGACGACTAGCGGGAGACTACGAGCAGTACTTC
>-|TRBV7-2|TRBJ2-3|15
CASSLVAPSTDTQYF
TGTGCCAGCAGCTTAGTAGCCCCTAGCACAGATACGCAGTATTTT
>-|TRBV10-1|TRBJ1-1|14
CASSHRVGGTEAFF
TGCGCCAGCAGCCATAGGGTCGGAGGCACTGAAGCTTTCTTT
>TRBD2|TRBV9|TRBJ2-1|18
CASSLSTSGRGDYNEQFF
TGTGCCAGCAGCTTGTCGACTAGCGGGAGGGGGGACTACAATGAGCAGTTCTTC
>-|TRBV18|TRBJ1-1|13
CASSPPSNTEAFF
TGTGCCAGCTCACCACCCTCCAACACTGAAGCTTTCTTT
>TRBD2|TRBV15|TRBJ2-2|16
CATSRLAGRDTGELFF
TGTGCCACCAGCAGATTAGCGGGGAGGGACACCGGGGAGCTGTTTTTT
>TRBD1|TRBV18|TRBJ1-1|15
CASSLTRTGPTEAFF
TGTGCCAGCTCACTGACTCGGACAGGACCCACTGAAGCTTTCTTT
>TRBD2|TRBV9|TRBJ2-1|15
CASSPGTSNYNEQFF
TGTGCCAGCAGCCCGGGGACTAGCAACTACAATGAGCAGTTCTTC
>-|TRBV7-8|TRBJ1-1|14
CASSKLGGNTEAFF
TGTGCCAGCAGCAAACTGGGGGGGAACACTGAAGCTTTCTTT
>TRBD2|TRBV27|TRBJ2-3|14
CASSLRGGGDTQYF
TGTGCCAGCAGTTTACGCGGGGGTGGCGATACGCAGTATTTT
>-|TRBV30|TRBJ2-3|12
CAWSPSVDTQYF
TGTGCCTGGAGTCCCTCTGTTGATACGCAGTATTTT
>TRBD1|TRBV6-1|TRBJ1-2|16
CASSEYGQASNYGYTF
TGTGCCAGCAGTGAATACGGACAGGCAAGTAACTATGGCTACACCTTC